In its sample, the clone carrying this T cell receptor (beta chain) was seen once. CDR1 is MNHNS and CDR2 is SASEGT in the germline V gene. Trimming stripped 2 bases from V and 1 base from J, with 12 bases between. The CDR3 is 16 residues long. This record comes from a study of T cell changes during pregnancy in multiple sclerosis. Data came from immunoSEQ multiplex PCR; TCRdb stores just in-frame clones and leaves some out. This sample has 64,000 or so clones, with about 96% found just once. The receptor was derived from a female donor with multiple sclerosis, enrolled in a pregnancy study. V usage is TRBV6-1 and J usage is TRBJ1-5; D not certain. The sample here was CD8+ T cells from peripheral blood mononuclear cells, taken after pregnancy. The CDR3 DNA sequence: TGTGCCAGCAGTGAATGGGTAGCGGACAGCAATCAGCCCCAGCATTTT. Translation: CASSEWVADSNQPQHF.